These T cell receptor beta chains were read from a single sample in a study of TIL therapy for anti-PD-1-resistant metastatic lung cancer. Measured with immunoSEQ multiplex PCR; TCRdb has only the in-frame clones, and not every one. The table lists tens of thousands of clones, around 69% of them singletons, with around 6.6% in the top ten. The sample in question was blood, obtained at baseline. Receptor source: a person between 30 and 79 years old with non-small cell lung cancer. Both conserved end residues are trimmed from each CDR3. Fields, in order: V gene, CDR3 protein.

v_call: TRBV7-9
cdr3_aa: ASSFSTGGRGNTIY

v_call: TRBV11-2
cdr3_aa: ASSLVSLNTEAF

v_call: TRBV27
cdr3_aa: ASIRDPQPQH

v_call: TRBV29-1
cdr3_aa: SVGRALPFEAF

v_call: TRBV27
cdr3_aa: ASSYRGMDEKLF

v_call: TRBV6-1
cdr3_aa: ASRGTGQSTEQY

v_call: TRBV28
cdr3_aa: ASSLYARNYEQY

v_call: TRBV30
cdr3_aa: AWSVGGDSPLH

v_call: TRBV30
cdr3_aa: AGGEDQGQGAFTDTQY

v_call: TRBV11-3
cdr3_aa: ASSTDRGQGEQY

v_call: TRBV7-5
cdr3_aa: PRRREGRGQY

v_call: TRBV4-2
cdr3_aa: ASSQGAQGADNSPLH

v_call: TRBV28
cdr3_aa: ASRTLGDGTEAF

v_call: TRBV28
cdr3_aa: ASSFGGSSGNTIY

v_call: TRBV4-1
cdr3_aa: ASSPGQARANYGYT

v_call: TRBV28
cdr3_aa: ASSLLRGRYEQY

v_call: TRBV2
cdr3_aa: ASSVGQGSGELF

v_call: TRBV7-2
cdr3_aa: ASSPTSSYNEQF

v_call: TRBV5-4
cdr3_aa: ASSKGTGGYTEAF

v_call: TRBV5-4
cdr3_aa: ASSLKTSADTDTQY

v_call: TRBV11-3
cdr3_aa: ASSLHSGGGTDTQY

v_call: TRBV10-2
cdr3_aa: ASTYYQRVKNTGELF

v_call: TRBV6-6
cdr3_aa: ASNRGQGIYGYT

v_call: TRBV5-1
cdr3_aa: ASSRSGQMNTEAF

v_call: TRBV11-2
cdr3_aa: ASSEWDYGYT

v_call: TRBV5-5
cdr3_aa: ASSLVGGSNEQF

v_call: TRBV5-1
cdr3_aa: ASSLEPGMGYEQY

v_call: TRBV6-1
cdr3_aa: ASSESALLGDQPQH

v_call: TRBV5-1
cdr3_aa: ASSLVPGPEAF

v_call: TRBV5-4
cdr3_aa: ASSFPGSTDTQY

v_call: TRBV19
cdr3_aa: ASSRQDNSNQPQH

v_call: TRBV6-6
cdr3_aa: ASSQGAYNEQF

v_call: TRBV7-9
cdr3_aa: ASSFAGAGTDTQY

v_call: TRBV5-6
cdr3_aa: ASSLFGTSATNTGELF

v_call: TRBV5-1
cdr3_aa: ASSSGTSGRADTQY

v_call: TRBV2
cdr3_aa: ASTPGYNQPQH

v_call: TRBV2
cdr3_aa: ASSEQDGTEAF